This passage covers 18 T cell receptor beta chains from one sample sequenced in a study of response to subunit inactivated influenza vaccine. Via MiXCR, TCRdb re-called the RT-PCR reads, giving one row per CDR3 protein. The data hold hundreds of thousands of distinct CDR3 sequences, with about 14% observed a single time. The sequenced sample was PBMCs from blood, obtained 14 to 15 days before vaccination. The receptors come from a man aged 45-60 years who received an inactivated influenza vaccine.

This chain uses TRBV7-8 with TRBJ2-7, with 9 nucleotides matching TRBD1. With 3 bases clipped from V and 3 bases from J, the junction kept 6 bases outside the gene matches. Per germline, CDR1 SGHVS and CDR2 FQNEAQ. The CDR3 runs 15 residues. CDR3 coding DNA: TGTGCCAGCAGCTTTGCCTTGGGACAGGGCTACGAGCAGTACTTC. Its protein is CASSFALGQGYEQYF. The full variable domain, with the rest looked up from reference TRBV7-8 and TRBJ2-7, is GAGVSQSPRYKVAKRGQDVALRCDPISGHVSLFWYQQALGQGPEFLTYFQNEAQLDKSGLPSDRFFAERPEGSVSTLKIQRTQQEDSAVYLCASSFALGQGYEQYFGPGTRLTVT.

This clonotype was observed a handful of times. The gene calls are TRBV9 and TRBJ2-1; 11 nucleotides match TRBD2. Germline-derived CDR1 and CDR2 are SGDLS and YYNGEE. The CDR3 extends over 21 amino acids. The ends lost 3 bases at V and 6 bases at J; junction bases unmatched: 23. The CDR3 DNA reads TGTGCCAGCAGCGGGCCCTGGACAGGGTCTTTAGCGGGAGGGCCTCTCAATGAGCAGTTCTTC. Residues: CASSGPWTGSLAGGPLNEQFF.

J is TRBJ2-2 and V is TRBV5-1; 7 nucleotides match TRBD1. The CDR3 totals 16 residues. Per the germline V gene, CDR1 is SGHRS and CDR2 is YFSETQ. The ends lost 0 bases at V and 1 base at J; junction bases unmatched: 3. The chain's CDR3 is CASSLGTGRNTGELFF. The CDR3 region has the DNA TGCGCCAGCAGCTTGGGGACAGGCCGGAACACCGGGGAGCTGTTTTTT.

This sequence joins TRBV20-1 and TRBJ2-1, with 15 bases that match TRBD2. CDR1 is DFQATT and CDR2 is SNEGSKA in the germline V gene (reference sequence). The length of the CDR3 is 17 residues. Unmatched junction bases numbered 6, after V lost 2 bases and J lost 4 bases. CDR3 region: CSARPGLAGGPYNEQFF. In nucleotides, the CDR3 is TGCAGTGCTAGACCAGGACTAGCGGGGGGGCCGTACAATGAGCAGTTCTTC.

This clonotype was found a few times. The J gene is TRBJ2-7, the V gene TRBV2, with TRBD2 matching 8 bases. Germline CDR1 and CDR2: SNHLY and FYNNEI. After removal of 7 bases from V and 5 bases from J, the junction contained 7 bases not matched to a gene. The CDR3 is 13 residues long. The CDR3 sequence is CASTERERHEQYF. The CDR3 DNA sequence: TGTGCCAGCACTGAGCGGGAGAGGCACGAGCAGTACTTC.

J is TRBJ2-5 and V is TRBV7-9; a possible D gene is TRBD2 (5 bases). The CDR3 spans 15 residues. V was trimmed by 5 bases and J by 2 bases, leaving 15 bases between them. Germline V gene lookup returns CDR1 SEHNR and CDR2 FQNEAQ (reference sequence). The CDR3 loop is CASSIVSGWQETQYF. CDR3 nucleotide sequence: TGTGCCAGCAGCATCGTTTCGGGATGGCAAGAGACCCAGTACTTC.

The sample holds a few counts of this clonotype. The V and J genes are TRBV20-1 and TRBJ2-6; D gene ambiguous. Trimming shortened V by 2 bases and J by 4 bases, and 3 bases separated the two germline ends. The CDR3 runs to 12 residues. Germline loops: CDR1 DFQATT, CDR2 SNEGSKA (reference sequence). CDR3 in DNA: TGCAGTGCTAGACTGGGGGCCAACGTCCTGACTTTC. Amino acid sequence: CSARLGANVLTF.

The chain uses TRBV30 and TRBJ2-1; 7 nucleotides agree with TRBD1. Germline CDR1 reads GTSNPN; CDR2 reads SVGIG (reference sequence). The J segment lost 3 bases and the V segment lost 5 bases, leaving 7 bases of the junction unmatched. CDR3 length: 14 residues. The CDR3 region has the DNA TGTGCCTGGTCACATTACAGGGGCTACAATGAGCAGTTCTTC. This codes for CAWSHYRGYNEQFF.

A few counts support this clonotype. The chain links TRBV5-1 to TRBJ2-3, with D tentatively TRBD1 (6 bases). CDR1 and CDR2 (germline): SGHRS, YFSETQ. Trimming took off 0 bases at V and 0 bases at J, with 11 bases between the two ends. The CDR3 has 16 amino acids. CDR3 DNA sequence: TGCGCCAGCAGCTTGGAATGGGGGCTAAGCACAGATACGCAGTATTTT. It translates to CASSLEWGLSTDTQYF.

This chain connects TRBV7-8 to TRBJ1-1; TRBD1 might be the D (5 bases). CDR1 is SGHVS, CDR2 FQNEAQ, per germline. CDR3 length: 16 residues. Trimming took 0 bases from V and 1 from J, leaving 12 bases between them. This CDR3 is CASSLARGTANTEAFF. CDR3 nucleotides: TGTGCCAGCAGCTTAGCTCGAGGGACGGCGAACACTGAAGCTTTCTTT.

This clonotype was detected only a few times. The chain employs TRBV6-2 or TRBV6-3 and TRBJ2-2; 9 nucleotides agree with TRBD1. Germline values: CDR1 MNHEY, CDR2 SVGEGT. The CDR3 extends over 16 amino acids. V lost 4 bases and J lost 5; bases outside the gene matches: 8. CDR3 residues: CASSSPGQGRTGELFF. DNA for the CDR3: TGTGCCAGCAGTTCTCCTGGACAGGGGAGAACCGGGGAGCTGTTTTTT.

The chain links TRBV4-3 to TRBJ2-3; 11 bases are a match to TRBD2. The CDR3 runs to 18 residues. V trimming: 2 bases; J trimming: 0 bases; junction bases outside the gene matches: 7. Germline CDR1 is LGHNA and CDR2 is YSLEER. In DNA, the CDR3 is TGCGCCAGCAGCCAATCGACTAGCGGGGACGTCAGCACAGATACGCAGTATTTT. The encoded protein is CASSQSTSGDVSTDTQYF.

The V gene is TRBV4-1, the J gene TRBJ1-4; TRBD1 might be the D (6 bases). CDR1 and CDR2 from the germline V gene are MGHRA and YSYEKL. The length of the CDR3 is 16 residues. Trimming removed 0 bases from V and 5 bases from J, with 13 bases in between. The CDR3 nucleotides read TGCGCCAGCAGCCAAGACATGGGGGCCCCCAATGAAAAACTGTTTTTT. Amino acids: CASSQDMGAPNEKLFF.

The gene calls are TRBV9 and TRBJ2-2; 8 nucleotides agree with TRBD1. The germline CDR1 and CDR2 sequences are SGDLS and YYNGEE. CDR3 size: 17 residues. The J segment lost 6 bases and the V segment lost 3 bases, leaving 13 bases of the junction unmatched. CDR3 in amino acids: CASSGNLRTGLSGELFF. DNA of the CDR3: TGTGCCAGCAGCGGAAACCTCCGGACAGGGTTGTCCGGGGAGCTGTTTTTT.

This clonotype has a count of ten or more. The J gene is TRBJ2-7, the V gene TRBV15; TRBD2 matches 8 bases. This CDR3 comprises 14 residues. Germline loops: CDR1 LNHNV, CDR2 YYDKDF (reference sequence). V shed 1 base and J 4 bases; nucleotides not matched to a gene: 3. CDR3 in DNA: TGTGCCACCAGCAGAGCAGCGGGAGTTTACGAGCAGTACTTC. Protein: CATSRAAGVYEQYF.

This clonotype was observed a handful of times. This chain's CDR3 is CASSGLGVSPQYEQFF. In DNA form, the CDR3 reads TGTGCCAGCAGTGGGTTGGGGGTATCTCCCCAATATGAGCAGTTCTTC. The chain joins TRBV6-1 to TRBJ2-1; D may be TRBD1 or TRBD2 (5 bases each). V was cut by 4 bases and J by 8 bases, with 21 bases left in between. The CDR3 sequence is 16 residues long. The germline gives CDR1 MNHNS, CDR2 SASEGT.

This clonotype came up a few times. The gene calls are TRBV5-1 and TRBJ2-1, with D tentatively TRBD1 (6 bases). CDR3 length: 14 amino acids. V was clipped by 0 bases and J by 6 bases, with 10 bases between them. Germline V CDR1 and CDR2: SGHRS, YFSETQ. CDR3: CASSLEGGSNEQFF. The CDR3 DNA reads TGCGCCAGCAGCTTGGAAGGGGGTAGCAATGAGCAGTTCTTC. The entire variable domain, with the rest obtained from reference TRBV5-1 and TRBJ2-1, is as follows: KAGVTQTPRYLIKTRGQQVTLSCSPISGHRSVSWYQQTPGQGLQFLFEYFSETQRNKGNFPGRFSGRQFSNSRSEMNVSTLELGDSALYLCASSLEGGSNEQFFGPGTRLTVL.

This clonotype occurred a few times. The rearrangement uses TRBV6-6 and TRBJ2-7, with unresolved D. CDR3 length equals 13 residues. Germline lookup yields CDR1 MNHNY and CDR2 SVGAGI (reference sequence). Deletions cut 2 bases from V and 4 bases from J, with 9 bases between. The CDR3 DNA follows: TGTGCCAGCAGTTACGCGACGGAGTACGAGCAGTACTTC. Its translation: CASSYATEYEQYF.